A selection of T cell receptor beta chains follows, all from one sample in a study of T cell responses to AZD1222 COVID-19 vaccine. Using immunoSEQ multiplex PCR, the repertoire was profiled, and TCRdb retains in-frame clones only, with some absent. The table includes 140,000 to 150,000 clones, about 93% detected once. The specimen was peripheral blood, collected 28 days after the second AZD1222 dose. The receptor set was obtained from an adult who received the AZD1222 COVID-19 vaccine. Each CDR3 is given with its conserved first and last residue. Each record gives: V gene, J gene, CDR3 protein.

v_gene: TRBV5-8; j_gene: TRBJ1-3; CDR3aa: CASSQDRGGNTIYF
v_gene: TRBV19; j_gene: TRBJ1-1; CDR3aa: CASSSRGMNTEAFF
v_gene: TRBV6-5; j_gene: TRBJ1-6; CDR3aa: CASSSRDRSYSPLHF
v_gene: TRBV14; j_gene: TRBJ1-5; CDR3aa: CASRRDDRDNQPQHF
v_gene: TRBV7-6; j_gene: TRBJ2-7; CDR3aa: CASSSRPGLGSKEQYF
v_gene: TRBV4-3; j_gene: TRBJ1-2; CDR3aa: CASSQDEVSNYGYTF
v_gene: TRBV7-2; j_gene: TRBJ1-5; CDR3aa: CASSPRTSWGNQPQHF
v_gene: TRBV3-1/TRBV3-2; j_gene: TRBJ1-4; CDR3aa: CASSPSGVKEKLFF
v_gene: TRBV19; j_gene: TRBJ2-5; CDR3aa: CASSIPGRGETQYF
v_gene: TRBV7-8; j_gene: TRBJ1-6; CDR3aa: CASSLRDRANSPLHF
v_gene: TRBV6-1; j_gene: TRBJ2-3; CDR3aa: CASSDYGNTQYF
v_gene: TRBV11-2; j_gene: TRBJ2-7; CDR3aa: CASTQAAGLAYEQYF
v_gene: TRBV6-5; j_gene: TRBJ2-7; CDR3aa: CASTPRGTTYEQYF
v_gene: TRBV7-9; j_gene: TRBJ2-1; CDR3aa: CASSLAVKTDSYNEQFF
v_gene: TRBV14; j_gene: TRBJ2-7; CDR3aa: CASSQHAGDYYEQYF
v_gene: TRBV28; j_gene: TRBJ2-3; CDR3aa: CASQSGQAHYHTQYF
v_gene: TRBV7-2; j_gene: TRBJ1-6; CDR3aa: CASSFGAFEPLHF
v_gene: TRBV10-3; j_gene: TRBJ2-2; CDR3aa: CAIPGGTTGELFF
v_gene: TRBV12-3/TRBV12-4; j_gene: TRBJ1-2; CDR3aa: CASSPRNNYGYTF
v_gene: TRBV9; j_gene: TRBJ2-2; CDR3aa: CASSIGLTGELFF
v_gene: TRBV9; j_gene: TRBJ1-5; CDR3aa: CASSVGSDHPQHF
v_gene: TRBV12-3/TRBV12-4; j_gene: TRBJ2-1; CDR3aa: CASRQYLNEQFF
v_gene: TRBV10-3; j_gene: TRBJ1-3; CDR3aa: CAISDEVSGNTIYF
v_gene: TRBV6-2/TRBV6-3; j_gene: TRBJ2-5; CDR3aa: CASSRGTGFFETQYF
v_gene: TRBV29-1; j_gene: TRBJ2-5; CDR3aa: CSVDKGGLAERQYF
v_gene: TRBV5-6; j_gene: TRBJ1-2; CDR3aa: CASSLTIQGVRHGYTF
v_gene: TRBV5-1; j_gene: TRBJ1-6; CDR3aa: CASSLGGGENSPLHF
v_gene: TRBV9; j_gene: TRBJ1-6; CDR3aa: CASSVGRDNSPLHF